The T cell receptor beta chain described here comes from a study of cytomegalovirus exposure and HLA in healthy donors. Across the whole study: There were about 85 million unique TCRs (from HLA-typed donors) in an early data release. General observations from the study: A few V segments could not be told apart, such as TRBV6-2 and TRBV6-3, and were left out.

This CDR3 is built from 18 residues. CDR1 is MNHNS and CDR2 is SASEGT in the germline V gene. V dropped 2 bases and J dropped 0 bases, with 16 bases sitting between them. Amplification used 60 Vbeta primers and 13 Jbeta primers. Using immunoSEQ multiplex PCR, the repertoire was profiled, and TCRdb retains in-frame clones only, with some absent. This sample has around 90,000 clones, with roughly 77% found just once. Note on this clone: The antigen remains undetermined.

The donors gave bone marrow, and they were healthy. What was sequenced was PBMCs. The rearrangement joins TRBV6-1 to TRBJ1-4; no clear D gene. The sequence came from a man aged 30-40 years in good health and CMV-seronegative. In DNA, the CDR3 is TGTGCCAGCAGTGAAATTAGAGGGCCGTCCGCAACTAATGAAAAACTGTTTTTT. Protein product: CASSEIRGPSATNEKLFF.